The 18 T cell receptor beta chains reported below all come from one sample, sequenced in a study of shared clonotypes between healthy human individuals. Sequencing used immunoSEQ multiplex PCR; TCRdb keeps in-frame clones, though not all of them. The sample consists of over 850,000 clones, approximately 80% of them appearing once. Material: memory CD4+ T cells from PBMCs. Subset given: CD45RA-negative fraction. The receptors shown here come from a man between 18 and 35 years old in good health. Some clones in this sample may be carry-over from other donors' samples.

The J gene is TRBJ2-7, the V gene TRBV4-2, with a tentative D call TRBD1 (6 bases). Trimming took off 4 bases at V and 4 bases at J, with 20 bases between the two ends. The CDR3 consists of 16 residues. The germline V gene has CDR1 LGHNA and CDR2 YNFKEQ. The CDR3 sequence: CASSPSHGQTVYEQYF. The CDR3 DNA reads TGTGCCAGCAGCCCCTCCCATGGACAGACGGTTTACGAGCAGTACTTC.

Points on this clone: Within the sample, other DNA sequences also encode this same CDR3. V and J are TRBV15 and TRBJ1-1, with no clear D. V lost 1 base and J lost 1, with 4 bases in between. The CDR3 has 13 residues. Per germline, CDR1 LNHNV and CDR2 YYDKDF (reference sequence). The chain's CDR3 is CATSRVGNTEAFF. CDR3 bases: TGTGCCACCAGCAGAGTAGGGAACACTGAAGCTTTCTTT.

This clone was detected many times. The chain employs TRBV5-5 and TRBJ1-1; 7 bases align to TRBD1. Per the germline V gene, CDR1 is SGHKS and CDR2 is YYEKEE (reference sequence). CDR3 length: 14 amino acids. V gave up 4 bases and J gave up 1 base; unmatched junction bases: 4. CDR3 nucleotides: TGTGCCAGCAGCGCCGGGACAGAGAACACTGAAGCTTTCTTT. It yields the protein CASSAGTENTEAFF.

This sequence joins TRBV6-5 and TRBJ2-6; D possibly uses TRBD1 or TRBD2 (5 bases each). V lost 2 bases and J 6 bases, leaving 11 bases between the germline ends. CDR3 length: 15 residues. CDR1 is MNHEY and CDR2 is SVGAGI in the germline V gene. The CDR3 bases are TGTGCCAGCAGTTACCAGGGAGCAATGGCCAACGTCCTGACTTTC. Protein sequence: CASSYQGAMANVLTF.

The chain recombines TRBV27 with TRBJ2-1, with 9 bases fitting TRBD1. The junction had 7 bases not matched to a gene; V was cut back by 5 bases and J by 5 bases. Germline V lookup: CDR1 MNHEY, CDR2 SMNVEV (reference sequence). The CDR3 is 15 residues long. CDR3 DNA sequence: TGTGCCAGCAGTCCACTCCGGGACAGGGACAATGAGCAGTTCTTC. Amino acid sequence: CASSPLRDRDNEQFF.

The DNA for the CDR3 is TGTGCCAGCAGCCCACAGAAGCCCCAAGAGACCCAGTACTTC. Its protein is CASSPQKPQETQYF. The chain couples TRBV11-2 to TRBJ2-5; D ambiguous. This CDR3 comprises 14 residues. Germline CDR1 and CDR2: SGHAT and FQNNGV. V shed 5 bases and J shed 1 base, with 11 bases lying between them.

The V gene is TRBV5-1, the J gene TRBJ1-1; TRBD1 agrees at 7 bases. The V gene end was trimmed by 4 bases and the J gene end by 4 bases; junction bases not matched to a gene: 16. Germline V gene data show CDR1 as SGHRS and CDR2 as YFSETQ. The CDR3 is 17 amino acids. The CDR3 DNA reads TGCGCCAGCAGCGGCGGGGCAGGGGGTAACCTCCTCACTGAAGCTTTCTTT. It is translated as CASSGGAGGNLLTEAFF.

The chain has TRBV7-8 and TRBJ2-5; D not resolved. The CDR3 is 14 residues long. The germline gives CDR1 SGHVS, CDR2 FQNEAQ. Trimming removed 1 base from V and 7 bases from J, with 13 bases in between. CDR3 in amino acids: CASSLGSAGTTQYF. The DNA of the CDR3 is TGTGCCAGCAGCTTAGGTTCGGCCGGAACGACCCAGTACTTC.

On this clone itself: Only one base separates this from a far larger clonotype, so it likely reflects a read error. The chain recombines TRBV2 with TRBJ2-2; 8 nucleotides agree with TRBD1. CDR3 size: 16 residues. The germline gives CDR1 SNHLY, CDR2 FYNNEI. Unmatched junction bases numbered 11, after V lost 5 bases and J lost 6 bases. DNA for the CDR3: TGTGCCAGCAGTCTGCAGGGGGCTTATAACGCCGGGGAGCTGTTTTTT. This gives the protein CASSLQGAYNAGELFF.

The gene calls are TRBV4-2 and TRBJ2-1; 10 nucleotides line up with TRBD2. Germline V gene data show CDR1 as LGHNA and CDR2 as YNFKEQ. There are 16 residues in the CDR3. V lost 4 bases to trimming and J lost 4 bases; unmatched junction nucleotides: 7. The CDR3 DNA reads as TGTGCCAGCAGCCCCAGCTCAGCGGGAGGGTACAATGAGCAGTTCTTC. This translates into CASSPSSAGGYNEQFF.

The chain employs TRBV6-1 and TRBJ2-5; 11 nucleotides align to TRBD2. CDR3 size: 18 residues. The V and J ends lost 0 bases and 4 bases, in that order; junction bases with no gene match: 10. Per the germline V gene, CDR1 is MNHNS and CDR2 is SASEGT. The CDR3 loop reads CASSEAWSASGRTETQYF. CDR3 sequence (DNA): TGTGCCAGCAGTGAAGCTTGGTCGGCTAGCGGGAGGACAGAGACCCAGTACTTC.

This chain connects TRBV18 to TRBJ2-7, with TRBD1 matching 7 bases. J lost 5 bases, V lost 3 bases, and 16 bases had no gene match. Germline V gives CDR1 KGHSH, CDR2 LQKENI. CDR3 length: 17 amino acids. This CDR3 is CASSPISGTVIGDEQYF. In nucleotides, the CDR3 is TGTGCCAGCTCACCGATATCCGGGACAGTAATCGGGGACGAGCAGTACTTC.

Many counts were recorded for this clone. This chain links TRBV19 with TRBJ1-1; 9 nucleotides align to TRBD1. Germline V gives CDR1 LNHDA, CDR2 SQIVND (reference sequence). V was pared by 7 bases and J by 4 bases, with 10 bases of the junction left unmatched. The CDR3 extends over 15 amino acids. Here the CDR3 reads CASTAGQGLGTEAFF. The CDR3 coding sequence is TGTGCCAGTACCGCGGGACAGGGCCTGGGCACTGAAGCTTTCTTT.

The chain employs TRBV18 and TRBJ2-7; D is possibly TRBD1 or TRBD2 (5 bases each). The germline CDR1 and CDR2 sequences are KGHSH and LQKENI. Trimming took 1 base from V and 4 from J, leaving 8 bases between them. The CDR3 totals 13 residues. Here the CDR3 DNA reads TGTGCCAGCTCACCACGGGACGTTTACGAGCAGTACTTC. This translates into CASSPRDVYEQYF.

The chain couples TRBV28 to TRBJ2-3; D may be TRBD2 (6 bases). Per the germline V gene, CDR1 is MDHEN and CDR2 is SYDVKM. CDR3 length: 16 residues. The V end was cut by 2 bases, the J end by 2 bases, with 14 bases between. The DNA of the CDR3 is TGTGCCAGCAGTTTAGGGCGCGGGATAGTCACAGATACGCAGTATTTT. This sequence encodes CASSLGRGIVTDTQYF.

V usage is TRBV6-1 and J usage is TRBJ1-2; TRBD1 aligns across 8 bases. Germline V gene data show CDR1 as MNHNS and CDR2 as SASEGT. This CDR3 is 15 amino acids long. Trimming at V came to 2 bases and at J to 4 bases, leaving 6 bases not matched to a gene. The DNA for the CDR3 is TGTGCCAGCAGTGAAACACAGGGGGGACCCTATGGCTACACCTTC. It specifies CASSETQGGPYGYTF.

CDR3 in amino acids: CASSRRVAGLNEKLFF. The CDR3 nucleotides read TGTGCCAGCAGCCGCCGCGTGGCAGGGCTTAATGAAAAACTGTTTTTT. The chain is built from TRBV7-9 and TRBJ1-4, with D possibly matching TRBD1 (5 bases). Germline CDR1 SEHNR, CDR2 FQNEAQ (reference sequence). The CDR3 runs 16 residues. Trimming pared 5 bases from V and 4 bases from J, leaving 17 bases between.

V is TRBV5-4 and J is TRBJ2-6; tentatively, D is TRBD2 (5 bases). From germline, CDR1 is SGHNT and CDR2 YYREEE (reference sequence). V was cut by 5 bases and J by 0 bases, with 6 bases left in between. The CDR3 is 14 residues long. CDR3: CASRGSSGANVLTF. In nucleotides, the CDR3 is TGTGCCAGCAGAGGGAGCTCTGGGGCCAACGTCCTGACTTTC.